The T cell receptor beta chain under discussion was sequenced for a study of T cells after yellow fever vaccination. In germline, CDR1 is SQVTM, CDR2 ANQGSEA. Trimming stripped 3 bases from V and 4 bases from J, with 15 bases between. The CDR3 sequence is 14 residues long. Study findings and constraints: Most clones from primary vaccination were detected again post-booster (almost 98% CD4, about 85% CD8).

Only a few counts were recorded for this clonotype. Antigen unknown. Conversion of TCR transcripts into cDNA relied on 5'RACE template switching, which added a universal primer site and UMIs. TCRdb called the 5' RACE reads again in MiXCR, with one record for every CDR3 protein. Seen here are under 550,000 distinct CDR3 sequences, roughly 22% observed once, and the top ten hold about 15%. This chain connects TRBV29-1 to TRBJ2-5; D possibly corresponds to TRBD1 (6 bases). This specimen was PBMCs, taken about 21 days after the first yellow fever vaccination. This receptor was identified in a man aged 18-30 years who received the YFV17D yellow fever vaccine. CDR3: CSVDLGARGETQYF. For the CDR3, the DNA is TGCAGCGTTGATCTGGGGGCGCGAGGAGAGACCCAGTACTTC.